This T cell receptor beta chain was sequenced in a study of human T cells and chemical hapten exposure. Across the whole study: Per-sample TCR yield variation was attributed mainly to small pooled library volume differences. Findings and caveats of the study: The study found that DPC sensitization did not change TCRs above 1 in 1000 frequency.

This sample's time point: healthy volunteer bleed at 2 weeks. From whole blood left unfractionated, total RNA was extracted. TCRdb re-called the RACE reads with MiXCR, one entry per CDR3 protein. This table has around 130,000 distinct CDR3 sequences, approximately 9% appearing once. To note about this clonotype: Its antigen is not known.

J was trimmed by 2 bases and V by 6 bases; bases with no gene match: 4. The CDR3 loop spans 15 amino acids. Sequencing input: whole blood. J is TRBJ1-5 and V is TRBV12-3 or TRBV12-4; the match to TRBD1 covers 10 bases. The TCR was taken from a male donor in good health. Some clones in this sample may be carry-over from other donors' samples. CDR3: CASREDRGGNQPQHF. The CDR3 DNA reads as TGTGCCAGCAGAGAGGACAGGGGGGGCAATCAGCCCCAGCATTTT.